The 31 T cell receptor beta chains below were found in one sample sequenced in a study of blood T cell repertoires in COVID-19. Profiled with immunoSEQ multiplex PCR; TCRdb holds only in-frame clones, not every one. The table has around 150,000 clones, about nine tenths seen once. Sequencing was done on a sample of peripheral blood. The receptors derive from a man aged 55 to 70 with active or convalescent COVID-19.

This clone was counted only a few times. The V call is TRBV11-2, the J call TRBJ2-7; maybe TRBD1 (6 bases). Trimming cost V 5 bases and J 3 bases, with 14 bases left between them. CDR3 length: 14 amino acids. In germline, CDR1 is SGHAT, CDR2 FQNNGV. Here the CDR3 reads CASSPAGTNYEQYF. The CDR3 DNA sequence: TGTGCCAGCAGCCCCGCCGGGACAAACTACGAGCAGTACTTC.

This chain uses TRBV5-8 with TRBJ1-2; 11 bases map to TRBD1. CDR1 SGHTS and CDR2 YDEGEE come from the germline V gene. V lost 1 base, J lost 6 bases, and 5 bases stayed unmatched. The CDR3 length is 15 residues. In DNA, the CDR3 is TGTGCCAGCAGCTTGAACGGACAGGGGGCGGATGGCTACACCTTC. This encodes CASSLNGQGADGYTF. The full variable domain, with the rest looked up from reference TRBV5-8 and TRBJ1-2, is EAGVTQSPTHLIKTRGQQATLRCSPISGHTSVYWYQQALGLGLQFLLWYDEGEERNRGNFPPRFSGRQFPNYSSELNVNALELEDSALYLCASSLNGQGADGYTFGSGTRLTVV.

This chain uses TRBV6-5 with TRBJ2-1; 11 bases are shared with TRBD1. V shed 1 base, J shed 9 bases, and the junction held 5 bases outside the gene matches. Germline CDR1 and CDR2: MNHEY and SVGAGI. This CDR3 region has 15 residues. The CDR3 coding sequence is TGTGCCAGCAGTTACTGGGTGGGACAGGGGGGTGAGCAGTTCTTC. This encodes CASSYWVGQGGEQFF.

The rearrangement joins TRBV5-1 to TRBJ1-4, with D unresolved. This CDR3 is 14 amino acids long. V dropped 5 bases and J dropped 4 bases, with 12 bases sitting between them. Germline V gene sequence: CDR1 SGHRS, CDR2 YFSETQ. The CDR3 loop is CASSRESGNEKLFF. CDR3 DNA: TGCGCCAGCAGTCGCGAAAGTGGTAATGAAAAACTGTTTTTT. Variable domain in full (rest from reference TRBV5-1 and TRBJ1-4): KAGVTQTPRYLIKTRGQQVTLSCSPISGHRSVSWYQQTPGQGLQFLFEYFSETQRNKGNFPGRFSGRQFSNSRSEMNVSTLELGDSALYLCASSRESGNEKLFFGSGTQLSVL.

CDR3 in DNA: TGCGCCAGCAGGAACCGGGACAGGGGTCGGGGCGAGCAGTACTTC. The encoded protein is CASRNRDRGRGEQYF. This chain joins TRBV5-1 and TRBJ2-7; 10 bases line up with TRBD1. The germline V gene encodes CDR1 SGHRS and CDR2 YFSETQ. Unmatched junction bases numbered 11, after V lost 5 bases and J lost 6 bases. This CDR3 has 15 amino acids.

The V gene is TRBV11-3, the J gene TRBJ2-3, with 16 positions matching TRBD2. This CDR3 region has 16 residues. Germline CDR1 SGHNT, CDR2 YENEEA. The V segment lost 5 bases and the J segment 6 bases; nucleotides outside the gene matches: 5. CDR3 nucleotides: TGTGCCAGCAGCCCCGGGACTAGCGGGGGGGTGGATACGCAGTATTTT. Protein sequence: CASSPGTSGGVDTQYF.

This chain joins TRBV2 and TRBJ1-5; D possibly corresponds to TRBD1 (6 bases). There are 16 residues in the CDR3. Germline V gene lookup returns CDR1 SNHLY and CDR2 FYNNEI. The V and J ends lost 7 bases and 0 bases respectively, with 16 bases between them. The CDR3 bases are TGTGCCAGCAAACTTCAGGGGACATATAGCAATCAGCCCCAGCATTTT. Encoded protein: CASKLQGTYSNQPQHF. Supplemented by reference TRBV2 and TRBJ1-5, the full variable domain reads EPEVTQTPSHQVTQMGQEVILRCVPISNHLYFYWYRQILGQKVEFLVSFYNNEISEKSEIFDDQFSVERPDGSNFTLKIRSTKLEDSAMYFCASKLQGTYSNQPQHFGDGTRLSIL.

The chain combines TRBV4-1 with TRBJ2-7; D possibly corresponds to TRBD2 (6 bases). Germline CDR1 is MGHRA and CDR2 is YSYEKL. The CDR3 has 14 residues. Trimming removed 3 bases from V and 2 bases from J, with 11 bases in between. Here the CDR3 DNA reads TGCGCCAGCAGCCATTCTAGCGCAACCTACGAGCAGTACTTC. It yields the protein CASSHSSATYEQYF.

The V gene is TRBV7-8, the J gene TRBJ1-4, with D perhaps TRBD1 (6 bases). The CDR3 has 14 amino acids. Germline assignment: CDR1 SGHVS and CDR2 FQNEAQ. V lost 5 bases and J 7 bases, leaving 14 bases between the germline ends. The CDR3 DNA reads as TGTGCCAGCAGCCCCACGGACAGTTCTGAAAAACTGTTTTTT. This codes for CASSPTDSSEKLFF.

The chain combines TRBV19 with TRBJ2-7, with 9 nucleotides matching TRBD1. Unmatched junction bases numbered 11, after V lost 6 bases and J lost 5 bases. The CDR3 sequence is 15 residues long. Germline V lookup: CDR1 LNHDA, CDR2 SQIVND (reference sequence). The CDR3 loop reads CASRIAGTGINEQYF. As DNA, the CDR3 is TGTGCCAGTAGAATCGCCGGGACAGGGATAAACGAGCAGTACTTC.

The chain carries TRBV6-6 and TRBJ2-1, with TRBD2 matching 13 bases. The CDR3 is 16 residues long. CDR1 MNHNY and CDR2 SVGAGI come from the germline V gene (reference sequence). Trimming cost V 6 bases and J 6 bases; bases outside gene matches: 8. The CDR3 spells CASSLTSGRVSNEQFF. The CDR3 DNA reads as TGTGCCAGCAGCTTAACTAGCGGGAGGGTCTCCAATGAGCAGTTCTTC.

CDR3 bases: TGTGCCAGTAGTAAGGGAATACTAGCGGGGTTGGGGAATGAGCAGTTCTTC. Protein product: CASSKGILAGLGNEQFF. This chain connects TRBV19 to TRBJ2-1, with TRBD2 matching 10 bases. Germline lookup yields CDR1 LNHDA and CDR2 SQIVND (reference sequence). V shed 4 bases, J shed 7 bases, and the junction held 13 bases outside the gene matches. The CDR3 length is 17 residues.

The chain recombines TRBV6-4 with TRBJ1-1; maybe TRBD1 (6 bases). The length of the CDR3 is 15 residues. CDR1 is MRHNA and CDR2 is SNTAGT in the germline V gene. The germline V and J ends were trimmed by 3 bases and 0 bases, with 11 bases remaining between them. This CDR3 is CASSDRSGVNTEAFF. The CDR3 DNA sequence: TGTGCCAGCAGTGATAGGTCAGGGGTGAACACTGAAGCTTTCTTT.

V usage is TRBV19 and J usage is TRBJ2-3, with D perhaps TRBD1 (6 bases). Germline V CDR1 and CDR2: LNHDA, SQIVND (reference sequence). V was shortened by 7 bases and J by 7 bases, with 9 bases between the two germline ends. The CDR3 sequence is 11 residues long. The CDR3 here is CASKTGNTQYF. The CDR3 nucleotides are TGTGCCAGTAAGACAGGAAATACGCAGTATTTT.

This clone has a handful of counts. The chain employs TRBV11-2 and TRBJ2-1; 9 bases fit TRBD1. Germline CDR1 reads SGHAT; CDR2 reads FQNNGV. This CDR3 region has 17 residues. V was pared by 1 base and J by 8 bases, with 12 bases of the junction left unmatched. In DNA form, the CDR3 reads TGTGCCAGCAGCTTAGCGGCCGGGACAGGGATTACCGATGAGCAGTTCTTC. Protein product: CASSLAAGTGITDEQFF.

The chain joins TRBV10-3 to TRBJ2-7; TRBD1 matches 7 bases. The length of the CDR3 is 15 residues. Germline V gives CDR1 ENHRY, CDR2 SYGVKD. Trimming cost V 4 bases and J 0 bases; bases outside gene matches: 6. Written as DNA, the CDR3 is TGTGCCATCAGTGGAGAGACAGGGAGCTCCTACGAGCAGTACTTC. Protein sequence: CAISGETGSSYEQYF.

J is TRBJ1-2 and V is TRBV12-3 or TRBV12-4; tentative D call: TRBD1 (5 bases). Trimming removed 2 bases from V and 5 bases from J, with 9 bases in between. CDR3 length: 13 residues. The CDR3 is CASSLSGTYGYTF. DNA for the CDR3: TGTGCCAGCAGTTTATCGGGGACTTATGGCTACACCTTC.

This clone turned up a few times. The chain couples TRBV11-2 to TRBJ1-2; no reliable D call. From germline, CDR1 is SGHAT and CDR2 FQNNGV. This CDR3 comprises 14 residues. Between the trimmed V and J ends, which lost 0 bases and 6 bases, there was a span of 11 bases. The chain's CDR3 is CASSLDAGRDGYTF. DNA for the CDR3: TGTGCCAGCAGCTTAGATGCGGGGAGGGATGGCTACACCTTC. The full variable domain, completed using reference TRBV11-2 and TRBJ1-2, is EAGVAQSPRYKIIEKRQSVAFWCNPISGHATLYWYQQILGQGPKLLIQFQNNGVVDDSQLPKDRFSAERLKGVDSTLKIQPAKLEDSAVYLCASSLDAGRDGYTFGSGTRLTVV.

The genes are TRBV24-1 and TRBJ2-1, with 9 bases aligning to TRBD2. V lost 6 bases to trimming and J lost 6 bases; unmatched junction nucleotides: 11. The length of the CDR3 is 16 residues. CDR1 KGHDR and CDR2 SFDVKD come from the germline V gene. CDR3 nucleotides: TGTGCCACCAGTACAAGCGCGGGAGGGCTAGGCAATGAGCAGTTCTTC. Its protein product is CATSTSAGGLGNEQFF.

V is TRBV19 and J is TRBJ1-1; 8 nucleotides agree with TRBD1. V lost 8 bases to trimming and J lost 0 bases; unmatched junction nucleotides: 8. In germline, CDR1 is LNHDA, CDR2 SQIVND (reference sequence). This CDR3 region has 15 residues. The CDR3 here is CASFRTGPVNTEAFF. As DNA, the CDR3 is TGTGCCAGTTTCCGGACAGGGCCTGTGAACACTGAAGCTTTCTTT.

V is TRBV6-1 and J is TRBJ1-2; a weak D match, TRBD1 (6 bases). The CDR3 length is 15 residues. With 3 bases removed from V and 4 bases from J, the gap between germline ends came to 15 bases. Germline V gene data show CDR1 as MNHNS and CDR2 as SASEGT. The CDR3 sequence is CASSDGTGSIYGYTF. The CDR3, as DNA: TGTGCCAGCAGTGACGGAACAGGGTCTATCTATGGCTACACCTTC.

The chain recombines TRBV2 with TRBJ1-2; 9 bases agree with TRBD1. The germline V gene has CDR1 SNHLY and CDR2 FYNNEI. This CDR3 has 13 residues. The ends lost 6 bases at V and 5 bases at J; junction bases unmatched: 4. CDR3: CASSADRGYGYTF. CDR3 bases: TGTGCCAGCAGCGCGGACAGGGGATATGGCTACACCTTC.

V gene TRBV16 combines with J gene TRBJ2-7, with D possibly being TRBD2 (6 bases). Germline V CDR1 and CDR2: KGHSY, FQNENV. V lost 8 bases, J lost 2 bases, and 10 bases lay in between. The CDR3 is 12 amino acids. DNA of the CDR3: TGTGCCAGCGGGAGGTTGCCCTACGAGCAGTACTTC. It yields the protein CASGRLPYEQYF.

The CDR3 DNA follows: TGTGCCAGCAGCCAGACTAGCGGGCCGGAGCAGCAGTACTTC. Its protein product is CASSQTSGPEQQYF. The chain uses TRBV4-2 and TRBJ2-7, with TRBD2 matching 10 bases. The length of the CDR3 is 14 residues. In germline, CDR1 is LGHNA, CDR2 YNFKEQ. The ends lost 3 bases at V and 8 bases at J; junction bases unmatched: 7.

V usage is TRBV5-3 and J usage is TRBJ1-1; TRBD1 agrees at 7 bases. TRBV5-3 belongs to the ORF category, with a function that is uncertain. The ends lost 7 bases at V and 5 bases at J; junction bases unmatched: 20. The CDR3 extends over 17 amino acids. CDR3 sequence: CARYWEFGKGARTEAFF. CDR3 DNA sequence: TGTGCCAGATACTGGGAATTCGGTAAGGGGGCTCGGACTGAAGCTTTCTTT.

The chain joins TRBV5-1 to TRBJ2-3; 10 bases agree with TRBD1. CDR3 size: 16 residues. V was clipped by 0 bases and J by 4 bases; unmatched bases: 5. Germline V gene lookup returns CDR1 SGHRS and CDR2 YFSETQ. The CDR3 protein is CASSLESGQGPDTQYF. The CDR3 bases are TGCGCCAGCAGCTTGGAGTCGGGACAGGGGCCAGATACGCAGTATTTT.

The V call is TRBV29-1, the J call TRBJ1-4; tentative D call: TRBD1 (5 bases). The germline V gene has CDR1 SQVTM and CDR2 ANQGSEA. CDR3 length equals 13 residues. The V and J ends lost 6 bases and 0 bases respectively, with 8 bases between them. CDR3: CSVGAATNEKLFF. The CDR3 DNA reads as TGCAGCGTAGGGGCTGCAACTAATGAAAAACTGTTTTTT.

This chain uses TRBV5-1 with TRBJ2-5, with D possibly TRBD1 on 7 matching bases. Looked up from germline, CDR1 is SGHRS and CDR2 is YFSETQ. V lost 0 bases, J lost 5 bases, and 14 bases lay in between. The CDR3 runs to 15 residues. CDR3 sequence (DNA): TGCGCCAGCAGCTTGGAGGCAGGGGGGAGGGAGACCCAGTACTTC. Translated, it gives CASSLEAGGRETQYF.

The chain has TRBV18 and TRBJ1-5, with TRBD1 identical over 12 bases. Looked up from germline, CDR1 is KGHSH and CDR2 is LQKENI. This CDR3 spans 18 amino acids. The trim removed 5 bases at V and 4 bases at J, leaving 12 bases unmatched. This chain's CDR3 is CASSASGTGGAGNQPQHF. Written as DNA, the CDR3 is TGTGCCAGCTCAGCATCCGGGACAGGGGGCGCCGGGAATCAGCCCCAGCATTTT.

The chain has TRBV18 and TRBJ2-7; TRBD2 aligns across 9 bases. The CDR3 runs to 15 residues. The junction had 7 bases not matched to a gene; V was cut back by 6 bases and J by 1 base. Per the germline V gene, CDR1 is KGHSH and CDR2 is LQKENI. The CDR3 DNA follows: TGTGCCAGCTCCCGGGGGACTAGCTTTTCCTACGAGCAGTACTTC. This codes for CASSRGTSFSYEQYF.

The CDR3 DNA follows: TGTGCCACCAGTGACCAAGGGGCCCCCTACAATGAGCAGTTCTTC. Amino acid sequence: CATSDQGAPYNEQFF. This chain links TRBV24-1 with TRBJ2-1; tentatively, D is TRBD1 (5 bases). From germline, CDR1 is KGHDR and CDR2 SFDVKD. The V gene lost 4 bases and the J gene lost 2 bases, with 11 bases spanning the gap. The CDR3 spans 15 residues.